This is a list of T cell receptor beta chains from one sample in a study of naive and memory T cell subsets. A single record per CDR3 protein comes from TCRdb applying MiXCR to the UMI-ligation and nested PCR reads. The sample consists of some 110,000 distinct CDR3 sequences, roughly 36% of them appearing once. Material for sequencing was central memory CD4+ T cells from blood. The receptors here all came from a human donor in good health. The CDR3 runs from the conserved cysteine through the conserved F or W. D genes are given only for firm matches. Size tells how often a clone was seen (once, few, many) or the class of an expanded clone, and some rows leave it out.

V: TRBV29-1
size: many
D: TRBD1
J: TRBJ2-1
CDR3: CSVGQGIDNEQFF
DNA: TGCAGCGTGGGACAGGGTATTGACAATGAGCAGTTCTTC

V: TRBV28
size: many
D: NA
J: TRBJ1-5
CDR3: CASDGEGGLPQHF
DNA: TGTGCCAGTGACGGGGAGGGGGGCTTGCCCCAGCATTTT

V: TRBV28
size: NA
D: NA
J: TRBJ1-1
CDR3: CASSLRRMNTEAFF
DNA: TGTGCCAGCAGTTTAAGAAGAATGAACACTGAAGCTTTCTTT

V: TRBV28
size: NA
D: TRBD2
J: TRBJ2-7
CDR3: CASSPRTSGSLEQYF
DNA: TGTGCCAGCAGTCCTCGGACTAGCGGGAGCCTGGAGCAGTACTTC

V: TRBV20-1
size: NA
D: NA
J: TRBJ2-7
CDR3: CSARDSNSYEQYF
DNA: TGCAGTGCTAGAGATTCTAACTCCTACGAGCAGTACTTC

V: TRBV30
size: few
D: TRBD2
J: TRBJ2-7
CDR3: CAWIPRGSSYEQYF
DNA: TGTGCCTGGATCCCCCGCGGGAGCTCCTACGAGCAGTACTTC

V: TRBV5-1
size: NA
D: TRBD2
J: TRBJ2-1
CDR3: CASSPGLAGVPEQFF
DNA: TGCGCCAGCAGCCCGGGACTAGCGGGAGTACCTGAGCAGTTCTTC

V: TRBV6-2/TRBV6-3
size: once
D: NA
J: TRBJ1-5
CDR3: CASLPGPSNQPQHF
DNA: TGTGCCAGCCTACCCGGGCCCAGCAATCAGCCCCAGCATTTT

V: TRBV2
size: once
D: NA
J: TRBJ1-6
CDR3: CASSEERRDNSPLHF
DNA: TGTGCCAGCAGTGAAGAGCGCAGGGATAATTCACCCCTCCACTTT

V: TRBV10-3
size: NA
D: TRBD2
J: TRBJ2-1
CDR3: CAIRPGLGSSYNEQFF
DNA: TGTGCCATCAGACCGGGACTAGGGAGCTCCTACAATGAGCAGTTCTTC

V: TRBV5-1
size: NA
D: TRBD2
J: TRBJ2-1
CDR3: CASSRTSGSSDEQFF
DNA: TGCGCCAGCAGCAGGACTAGCGGGAGCTCTGATGAGCAGTTCTTC

V: TRBV19
size: few
D: NA
J: TRBJ1-5
CDR3: CASSIEGRGNQPQHF
DNA: TGTGCCAGTAGTATAGAGGGAAGGGGGAATCAGCCCCAGCATTTT

V: TRBV5-1
size: NA
D: NA
J: TRBJ2-2
CDR3: CASSFGGTSNTGELFF
DNA: TGCGCCAGCAGCTTCGGCGGTACTTCGAACACCGGGGAGCTGTTTTTT

V: TRBV10-1
size: NA
D: TRBD2
J: TRBJ2-1
CDR3: CASSGYLAGRGIGSYNEQFF
DNA: TGCGCCAGCAGTGGCTACCTAGCGGGAAGAGGTATAGGTTCCTACAATGAGCAGTTCTTC

V: TRBV3-1
size: few
D: TRBD1
J: TRBJ2-1
CDR3: CASRNRQGSSYNEQFF
DNA: TGTGCCAGCAGGAATCGACAGGGGTCCTCCTACAATGAGCAGTTCTTC

V: TRBV6-1
size: few
D: NA
J: TRBJ2-5
CDR3: CASSERGIETQYF
DNA: TGTGCCAGCAGTGAAAGGGGGATAGAGACCCAGTACTTC

V: TRBV7-2
size: few
D: NA
J: TRBJ2-1
CDR3: CASSRTQGSSEQFF
DNA: TGTGCCAGCAGCCGAACGCAGGGGAGTAGTGAGCAGTTCTTC

V: TRBV7-2
size: few
D: NA
J: TRBJ2-3
CDR3: CASSLNVGISTDTQYF
DNA: TGTGCCAGCAGCTTAAATGTCGGGATTAGCACAGATACGCAGTATTTT

V: TRBV7-9
size: few
D: NA
J: TRBJ1-1
CDR3: CASSLDLEAFF
DNA: TGTGCCAGCAGCCTGGACCTTGAAGCTTTCTTT

V: TRBV11-2
size: few
D: TRBD1
J: TRBJ2-4
CDR3: CASSNRDRELGIQYF
DNA: TGTGCCAGCAGCAACCGGGACAGAGAACTGGGCATTCAGTACTTC

V: TRBV20-1
size: few
D: TRBD2
J: TRBJ2-1
CDR3: CSASWTSGRDDEQFF
DNA: TGCAGTGCTAGTTGGACTAGCGGGAGGGACGATGAGCAGTTCTTC

V: TRBV6-6
size: NA
D: NA
J: TRBJ2-7
CDR3: CASRTRGSGSVNWYEQYF
DNA: TGTGCCAGCAGGACAAGAGGATCTGGCAGCGTCAATTGGTACGAGCAGTACTTC

V: TRBV5-5
size: few
D: TRBD1
J: TRBJ2-1
CDR3: CASSLTGTGAYNEQFF
DNA: TGTGCCAGCAGCTTGACCGGGACAGGGGCCTACAATGAGCAGTTCTTC

V: TRBV11-2
size: NA
D: NA
J: TRBJ2-5
CDR3: CASSPKTSRETQYF
DNA: TGTGCCAGCAGCCCGAAAACTAGCCGGGAGACCCAGTACTTC

V: TRBV20-1
size: few
D: NA
J: TRBJ2-7
CDR3: CSARTGRAEQYF
DNA: TGCAGTGCTCGTACGGGTAGGGCCGAGCAGTACTTC

V: TRBV19
size: NA
D: NA
J: TRBJ2-1
CDR3: CASSMGKGRSFANEQFF
DNA: TGTGCCAGTAGTATGGGTAAAGGGAGATCTTTCGCCAATGAGCAGTTCTTC

V: TRBV27
size: NA
D: TRBD1
J: TRBJ2-4
CDR3: CASSPWDNTGDIQYF
DNA: TGTGCCAGCAGTCCCTGGGACAACACAGGGGACATTCAGTACTTC

V: TRBV30
size: NA
D: NA
J: TRBJ1-3
CDR3: CAWSLGRGNTIYF
DNA: TGTGCCTGGAGTCTAGGGCGCGGAAACACCATATATTTT

V: TRBV20-1
size: once
D: TRBD1
J: TRBJ2-7
CDR3: CSASWGQGFSYEQYF
DNA: TGCAGTGCTAGCTGGGGACAGGGGTTTTCCTACGAGCAGTACTTC

V: TRBV5-4
size: few
D: NA
J: TRBJ2-6
CDR3: CASSLGRPGANVLTF
DNA: TGTGCCAGCAGCTTGGGCAGGCCTGGGGCCAACGTCCTGACTTTC

V: TRBV7-8
size: NA
D: NA
J: TRBJ1-5
CDR3: CASSLQGLEQPQHF
DNA: TGTGCCAGCAGCTTACAGGGACTGGAACAGCCCCAGCATTTT

V: TRBV5-5
size: few
D: TRBD1
J: TRBJ1-3
CDR3: CASSLLDRVGNTIYF
DNA: TGTGCCAGCAGCTTGTTGGACAGGGTGGGAAACACCATATATTTT

V: TRBV7-9
size: NA
D: NA
J: TRBJ2-5
CDR3: CASSHSLQETQYF
DNA: TGTGCCAGCAGCCACTCCCTCCAAGAGACCCAGTACTTC

V: TRBV29-1
size: NA
D: NA
J: TRBJ2-7
CDR3: CSVRLATYEQYF
DNA: TGCAGCGTTCGTTTAGCGACCTACGAGCAGTACTTC

V: TRBV10-3
size: NA
D: NA
J: TRBJ2-7
CDR3: CAISAGTTFGAYEQYF
DNA: TGTGCCATCAGTGCGGGGACAACTTTTGGGGCCTACGAGCAGTACTTC

V: TRBV30
size: NA
D: NA
J: TRBJ2-3
CDR3: CAWSVNRNTDTQYF
DNA: TGTGCCTGGAGTGTAAATCGAAACACAGATACGCAGTATTTT

V: TRBV29-1
size: NA
D: TRBD2
J: TRBJ2-3
CDR3: CSLTGAGGGNTQYF
DNA: TGCAGCCTTACGGGAGCGGGGGGCGGTAATACGCAGTATTTT

V: TRBV6-2/TRBV6-3
size: NA
D: NA
J: TRBJ2-1
CDR3: CASSKRSYNEQFF
DNA: TGTGCCAGCAGTAAGAGATCCTACAATGAGCAGTTCTTC

V: TRBV2
size: few
D: NA
J: TRBJ1-4
CDR3: CASRERITSATNEKLFF
DNA: TGTGCCAGCAGGGAAAGAATTACGAGTGCAACTAATGAAAAACTGTTTTTT

V: TRBV7-9
size: NA
D: NA
J: TRBJ2-3
CDR3: CASSQAEGDTQYF
DNA: TGTGCCAGCAGCCAAGCTGAGGGGGATACGCAGTATTTT